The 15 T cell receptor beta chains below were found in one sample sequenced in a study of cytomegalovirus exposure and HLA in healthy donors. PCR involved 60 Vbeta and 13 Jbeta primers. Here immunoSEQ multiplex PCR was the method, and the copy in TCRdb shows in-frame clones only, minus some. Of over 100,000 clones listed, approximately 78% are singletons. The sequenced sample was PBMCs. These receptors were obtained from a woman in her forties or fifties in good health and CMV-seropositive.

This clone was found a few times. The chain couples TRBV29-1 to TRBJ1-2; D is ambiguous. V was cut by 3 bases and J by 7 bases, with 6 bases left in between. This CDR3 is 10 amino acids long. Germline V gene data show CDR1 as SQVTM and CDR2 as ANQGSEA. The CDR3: CSVDYRGYTF. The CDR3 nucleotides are TGCAGCGTTGATTATCGTGGCTACACCTTC.

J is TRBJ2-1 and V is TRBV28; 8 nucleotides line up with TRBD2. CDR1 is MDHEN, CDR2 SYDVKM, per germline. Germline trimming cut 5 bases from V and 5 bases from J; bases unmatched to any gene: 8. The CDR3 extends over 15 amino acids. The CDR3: CASSLAGTRNNEQFF. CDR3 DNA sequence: TGTGCCAGCAGTCTAGCCGGGACTAGGAACAATGAGCAGTTCTTC. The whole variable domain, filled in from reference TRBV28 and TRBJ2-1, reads DVKVTQSSRYLVKRTGEKVFLECVQDMDHENMFWYRQDPGLGLRLIYFSYDVKMKEKGDIPEGYSVSREKKERFSLILESASTNQTSMYLCASSLAGTRNNEQFFGPGTRLTVL.

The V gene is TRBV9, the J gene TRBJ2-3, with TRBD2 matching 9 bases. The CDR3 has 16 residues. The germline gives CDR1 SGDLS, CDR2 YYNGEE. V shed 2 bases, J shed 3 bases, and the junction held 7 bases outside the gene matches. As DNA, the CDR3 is TGTGCCAGCAGCGTTGCGGTTAGCGGGAGAACAGATACGCAGTATTTT. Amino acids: CASSVAVSGRTDTQYF.

CDR3 bases: TGTGCCAGTAGTATAGGCGGGGGGGCGGGCGTAGGTAAAAATGAGCAGTTCTTC. This gives the protein CASSIGGGAGVGKNEQFF. The chain has TRBV19 and TRBJ2-1; 9 nucleotides line up with TRBD2. There are 18 residues in the CDR3. Trimming cost V 1 base and J 7 bases; bases outside gene matches: 14. Germline loops: CDR1 LNHDA, CDR2 SQIVND (reference sequence).

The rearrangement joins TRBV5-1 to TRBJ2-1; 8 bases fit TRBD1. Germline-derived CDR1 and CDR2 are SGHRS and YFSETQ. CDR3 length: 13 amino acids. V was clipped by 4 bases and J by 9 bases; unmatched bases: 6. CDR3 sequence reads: CASSVQGALEQFF. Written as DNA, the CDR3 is TGCGCCAGCAGCGTTCAGGGGGCGCTTGAGCAGTTCTTC.

The chain's CDR3 is CASSPRRETNQPQHF. The CDR3 DNA reads TGTGCCAGCTCACCACGAAGGGAGACGAATCAGCCCCAGCATTTT. V gene TRBV18 combines with J gene TRBJ1-5; D remains ambiguous. This CDR3 has 15 residues. Deletions cut 1 base from V and 4 bases from J, with 11 bases between. CDR1 and CDR2 from the germline V gene are KGHSH and LQKENI.

CDR3 sequence reads: CASSHGDSRSGNTIYF. CDR3 in DNA: TGCGCCAGCAGCCACGGGGACAGCCGCTCTGGAAACACCATATATTTT. The V gene is TRBV4-3, the J gene TRBJ1-3; 7 nucleotides line up with TRBD1. V lost 3 bases and J lost 0; bases outside the gene matches: 5. CDR1 LGHNA and CDR2 YSLEER come from the germline V gene. The CDR3 consists of 16 residues.

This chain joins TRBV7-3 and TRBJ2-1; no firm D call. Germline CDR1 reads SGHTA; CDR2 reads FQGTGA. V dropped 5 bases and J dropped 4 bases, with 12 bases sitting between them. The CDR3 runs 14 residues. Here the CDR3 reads CASSPSTLYNEQFF. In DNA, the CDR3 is TGTGCCAGCAGCCCCTCGACTTTATACAATGAGCAGTTCTTC.

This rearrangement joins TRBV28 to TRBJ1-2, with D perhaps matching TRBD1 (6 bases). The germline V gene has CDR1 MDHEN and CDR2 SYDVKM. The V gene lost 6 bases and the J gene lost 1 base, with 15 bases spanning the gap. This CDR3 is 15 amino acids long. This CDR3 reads CASSSLGQFNYGYTF. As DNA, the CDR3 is TGTGCCAGCAGCAGTTTAGGACAGTTTAACTATGGCTACACCTTC.

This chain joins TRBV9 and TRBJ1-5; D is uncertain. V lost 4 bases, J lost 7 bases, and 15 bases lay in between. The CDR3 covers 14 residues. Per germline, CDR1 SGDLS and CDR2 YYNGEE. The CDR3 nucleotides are TGTGCCAGCAGCCCTCAGGTGGCGGGACAGCCCCAGCATTTT. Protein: CASSPQVAGQPQHF.

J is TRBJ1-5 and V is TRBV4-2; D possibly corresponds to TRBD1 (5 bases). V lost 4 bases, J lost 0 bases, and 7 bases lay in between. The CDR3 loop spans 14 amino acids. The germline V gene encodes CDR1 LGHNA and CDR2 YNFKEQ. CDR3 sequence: CASSLQASNQPQHF. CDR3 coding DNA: TGTGCCAGCAGCCTACAGGCTAGCAATCAGCCCCAGCATTTT.

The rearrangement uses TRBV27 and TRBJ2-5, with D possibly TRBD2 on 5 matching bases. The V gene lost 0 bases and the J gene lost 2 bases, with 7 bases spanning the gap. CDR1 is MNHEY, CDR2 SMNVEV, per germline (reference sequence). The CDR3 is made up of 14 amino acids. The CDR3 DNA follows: TGTGCCAGCAGTTTATCTCGGGGTCAAGAGACCCAGTACTTC. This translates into CASSLSRGQETQYF.

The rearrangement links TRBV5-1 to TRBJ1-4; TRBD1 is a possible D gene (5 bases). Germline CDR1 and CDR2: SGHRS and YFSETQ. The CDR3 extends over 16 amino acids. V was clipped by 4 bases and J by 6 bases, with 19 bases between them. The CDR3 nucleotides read TGCGCCAGCAGCCCGACTTTGGGGCCGGGGGATGAAAAACTGTTTTTT. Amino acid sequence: CASSPTLGPGDEKLFF. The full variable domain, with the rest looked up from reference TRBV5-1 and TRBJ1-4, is KAGVTQTPRYLIKTRGQQVTLSCSPISGHRSVSWYQQTPGQGLQFLFEYFSETQRNKGNFPGRFSGRQFSNSRSEMNVSTLELGDSALYLCASSPTLGPGDEKLFFGSGTQLSVL.

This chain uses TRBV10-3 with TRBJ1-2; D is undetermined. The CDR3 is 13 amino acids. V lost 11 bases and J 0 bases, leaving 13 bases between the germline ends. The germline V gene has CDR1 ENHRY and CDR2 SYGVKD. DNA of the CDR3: TGTGCCGTAGAGGTTGCACCTAACTATGGCTACACCTTC. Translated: CAVEVAPNYGYTF.

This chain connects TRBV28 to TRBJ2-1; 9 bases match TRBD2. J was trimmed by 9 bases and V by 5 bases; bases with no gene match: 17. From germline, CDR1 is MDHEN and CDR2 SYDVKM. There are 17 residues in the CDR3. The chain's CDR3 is CASSLSFGAGGRGEQFF. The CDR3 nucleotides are TGTGCCAGCAGTCTCTCCTTTGGGGCGGGAGGGCGGGGTGAGCAGTTCTTC. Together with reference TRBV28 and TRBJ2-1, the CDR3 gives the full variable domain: DVKVTQSSRYLVKRTGEKVFLECVQDMDHENMFWYRQDPGLGLRLIYFSYDVKMKEKGDIPEGYSVSREKKERFSLILESASTNQTSMYLCASSLSFGAGGRGEQFFGPGTRLTVL.